The subject of this entry is one T cell receptor beta chain. This clone was recorded a few times. It has no known antigen specificity. No quality values exist for individual bases; no much larger clone is one base distant. Each clonotype received, on average, 10x coverage in deep resolution sequencing performed on a MiSeq, where the target depth lay between 1 in 1 million and 1 in 200,000 T cells. The immunoSEQ hsTCRB Kit was used to generate the TCR beta libraries. For the original study's pipeline: The data were analyzed with ImmunoSEQ Analyzer and ImmunoSEQ Data Assistant, and V, D and J gene assignments followed IMGT definitions. Clonality, which ranges from 0 to 1, was calculated as one minus the normalized Shannon entropy of productive rearrangement frequencies. Only overrepresented clonotypes making up at least 0.05% of each patient's repertoire were included in the public clonotype analysis. About a dozen age-matched healthy donor repertoires from immuneACCESS served as clonality controls. Entries here come from immuneACCESS through TCRdb and include only in-frame sequences with V and J called. Some clones fail to appear in such tables; in the studies checked, an unresolved V gene covers under half of the shortfall, and the cause of the remainder is unknown. That table is the source of V, J and clone size, and D and trimming were worked out from the DNA. For this sample the table gives a few hundred thousand clones, of which roughly 70% were detected only once. The ten largest clones take up around 6.6% of the sample.

The data stem from a study of cytotoxic CD8 clonotypes in ibrutinib-treated CLL (dated by TCRdb to 2020 to 2023). With regard to the full study: The cohort was composed of ten to eleven relapsed/refractory and roughly 16 treatment-naive patients; IGHV unmutated status was identified in 17 patients. Responses were partial in roughly 25 patients and complete in 2; after median approximately 67 months follow-up, about 14 stayed in remission and about twelve progressed. Response samples were taken after a median of roughly a year on treatment, ranging from 6 to 36 months. An average of around 250,000 productive templates and around 100,000 productive rearrangements was obtained per sample. Longitudinal samples were available for about 30% of the roughly 90 trial participants. Cryopreserved peripheral blood mononuclear cells were obtained before treatment, at response, and at either sustained remission or disease progression. Patients were still on ibrutinib when every remission and progressive disease sample was collected.

Study-wide conclusions, independent of this receptor: Lymph node repertoires were not examined, and the timing of sampling was not matched between patients in sustained remission and those whose disease progressed. Public clonotypes were rare and either contracted or stayed stable during treatment, and the rise in clonality at ibrutinib response reflected the expansion of private clonotypes. Baseline clonality was found to be higher than that of age-matched healthy donors and was strongly correlated with circulating CD8+ T-cell counts. An increase in clonality was observed at ibrutinib response, with clonality remaining stable during sustained remission and falling back toward baseline at progression.

Around 2 micrograms of genomic DNA were extracted from cryopreserved PBMCs for TCR beta library preparation. Longitudinal blood samples from CLL patients receiving ibrutinib monotherapy were subjected to high-throughput TCR beta sequencing. The patients were enrolled in a single-center, open-label phase 2 trial of ibrutinib monotherapy. The CDR3 runs 14 residues from the cysteine to the phenylalanine. Kept here is only the CDR3 DNA, which spans 42 bases and is read in frame from base 1. CDR1 and CDR2, looked up from the germline V gene, are SGHRS and YFSETQ. V is cut by 5 bases and J by 8 bases, and the space between the germline ends is 14 bases.

The sequence is built from TRBV5-1 and TRBJ1-6, with the identity of the D gene unclear. Sequencing used PBMCs, obtained after 36 months of ibrutinib treatment. The receptor's source is a human donor with chronic lymphocytic leukemia. DNA sequence: TGCGCCAGCAGGGCGGGGAGCGGCGATTCACCCCTCCACTTT. It translates as CASRAGSGDSPLHF.